The clone carrying this TCR beta chain was detected once. Its specificity is unknown. Because the CDR3 is missing its conserved closing phenylalanine or tryptophan, this is likely a read error. These data belong to a study of CD8+CD57+ T cells in acquired aplastic anemia. Patients chosen for sequencing had shown CD8+CD57+ cell expansion by flow cytometry. Study results and limitations: The study found no significant CD8+ Simpson's diversity difference between patients and controls.

Germline values: CDR1 DFQATT, CDR2 SNEGSKA (reference sequence). The length of the CDR3 is 14 residues. V dropped 3 bases and J dropped 3; count of bases not matched to a gene: 6. For CDR3 and TCR beta VDJ profiling, genomic DNA was the template used. TCRdb analysed the reads with MiXCR anew, one entry per CDR3 protein. The sample yields 75,000 to 100,000 distinct CDR3 sequences, 65% to 70% seen once. The TCR comes from a human donor with aplastic anemia. V is TRBV20-1 and J is TRBJ2-7; 9 nucleotides agree with TRBD2. The sequenced sample consisted of sorted CD4+, CD8+, or CD8+CD57+ T cells (not recorded which) from PBMCs. The CDR3 DNA sequence: TGCAGTGCTAGGATAAGCGGGGGGATCTACGAGCAGTACCTC. Protein sequence: CSARISGGIYEQYL.